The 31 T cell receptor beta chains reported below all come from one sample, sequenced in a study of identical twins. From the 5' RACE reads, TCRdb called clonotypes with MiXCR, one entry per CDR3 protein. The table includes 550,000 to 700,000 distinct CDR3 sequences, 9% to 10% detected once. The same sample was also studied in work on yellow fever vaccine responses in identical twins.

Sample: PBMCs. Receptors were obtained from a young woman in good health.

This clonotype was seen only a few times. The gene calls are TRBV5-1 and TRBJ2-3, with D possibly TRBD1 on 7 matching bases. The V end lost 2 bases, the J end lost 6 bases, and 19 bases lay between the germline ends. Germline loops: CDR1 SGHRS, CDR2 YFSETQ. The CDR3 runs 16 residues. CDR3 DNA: TGCGCCAGCAGCTTCATATTCCAGGGGGAGGAGGATACGCAGTATTTT. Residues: CASSFIFQGEEDTQYF.

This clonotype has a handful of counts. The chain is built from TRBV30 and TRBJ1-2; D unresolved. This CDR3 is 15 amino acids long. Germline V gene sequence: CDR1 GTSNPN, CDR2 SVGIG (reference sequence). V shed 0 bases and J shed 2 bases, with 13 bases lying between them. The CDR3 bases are TGTGCCTGGAGTGTACCCAAAGGAGCCAACTATGGCTACACCTTC. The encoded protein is CAWSVPKGANYGYTF.

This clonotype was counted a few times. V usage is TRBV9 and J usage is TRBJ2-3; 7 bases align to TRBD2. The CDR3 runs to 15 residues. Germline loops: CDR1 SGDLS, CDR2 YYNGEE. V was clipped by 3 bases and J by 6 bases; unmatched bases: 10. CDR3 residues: CASSARDYISDTQYF. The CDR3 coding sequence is TGTGCCAGCAGCGCACGGGACTATATTTCTGATACGCAGTATTTT.

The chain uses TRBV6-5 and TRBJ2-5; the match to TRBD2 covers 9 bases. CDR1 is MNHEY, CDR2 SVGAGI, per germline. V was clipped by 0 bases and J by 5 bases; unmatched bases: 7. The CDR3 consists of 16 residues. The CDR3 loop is CASSYSPLAGVETQYF. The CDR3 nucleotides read TGTGCCAGCAGTTACTCGCCTTTAGCGGGGGTGGAGACCCAGTACTTC.

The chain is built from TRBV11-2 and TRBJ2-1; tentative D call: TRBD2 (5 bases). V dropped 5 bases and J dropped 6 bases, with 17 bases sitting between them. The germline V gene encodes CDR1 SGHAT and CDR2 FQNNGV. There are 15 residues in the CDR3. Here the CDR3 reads CASSPSQRPLNEQFF. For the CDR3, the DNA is TGTGCCAGCAGCCCCAGCCAGCGGCCCCTCAATGAGCAGTTCTTC.

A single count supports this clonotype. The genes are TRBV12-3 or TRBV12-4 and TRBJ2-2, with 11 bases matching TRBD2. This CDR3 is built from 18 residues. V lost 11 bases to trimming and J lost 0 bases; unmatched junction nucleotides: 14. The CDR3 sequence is CARCFASGGYANTGELFF. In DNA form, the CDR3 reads TGTGCCCGCTGTTTTGCTAGCGGGGGGTACGCGAACACCGGGGAGCTGTTTTTT.

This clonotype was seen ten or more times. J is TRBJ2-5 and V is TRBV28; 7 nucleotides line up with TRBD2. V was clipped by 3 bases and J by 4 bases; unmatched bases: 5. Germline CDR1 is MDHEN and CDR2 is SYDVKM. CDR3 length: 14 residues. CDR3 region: CASSFTGGSETQYF. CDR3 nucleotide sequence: TGTGCCAGCAGTTTTACGGGGGGATCAGAGACCCAGTACTTC.

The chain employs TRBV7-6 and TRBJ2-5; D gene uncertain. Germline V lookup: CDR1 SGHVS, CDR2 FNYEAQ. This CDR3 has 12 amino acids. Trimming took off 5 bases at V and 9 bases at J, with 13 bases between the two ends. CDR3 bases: TGTGCCAGCAGCGGTCTTAACAGACCCCAGTACTTC. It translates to CASSGLNRPQYF.

CDR3 amino acids: CASSPSSGQGFQPQHF. Here the CDR3 DNA reads TGTGCCAGCAGTCCGTCCTCGGGACAGGGGTTTCAGCCCCAGCATTTT. V is TRBV6-1 and J is TRBJ1-5; 10 nucleotides match TRBD1. The CDR3 contains 16 residues. Looked up from germline, CDR1 is MNHNS and CDR2 is SASEGT. Germline trimming cut 5 bases from V and 6 bases from J; bases unmatched to any gene: 10.

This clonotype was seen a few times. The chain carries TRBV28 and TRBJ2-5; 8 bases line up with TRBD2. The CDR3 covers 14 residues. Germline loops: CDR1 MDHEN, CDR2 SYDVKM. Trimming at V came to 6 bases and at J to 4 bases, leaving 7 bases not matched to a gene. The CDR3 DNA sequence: TGTGCCAGCAGCTCACGGGGGGGCTCAGAGACCCAGTACTTC. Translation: CASSSRGGSETQYF. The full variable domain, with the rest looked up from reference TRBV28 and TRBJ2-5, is DVKVTQSSRYLVKRTGEKVFLECVQDMDHENMFWYRQDPGLGLRLIYFSYDVKMKEKGDIPEGYSVSREKKERFSLILESASTNQTSMYLCASSSRGGSETQYFGPGTRLLVL.

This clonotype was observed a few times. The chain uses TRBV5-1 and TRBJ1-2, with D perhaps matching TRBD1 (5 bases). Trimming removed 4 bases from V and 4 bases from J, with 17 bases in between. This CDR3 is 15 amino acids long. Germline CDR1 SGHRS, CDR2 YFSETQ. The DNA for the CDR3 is TGCGCCAGCAGCCCAACGGGGCAGCTCTTCTATGGCTACACCTTC. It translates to CASSPTGQLFYGYTF.

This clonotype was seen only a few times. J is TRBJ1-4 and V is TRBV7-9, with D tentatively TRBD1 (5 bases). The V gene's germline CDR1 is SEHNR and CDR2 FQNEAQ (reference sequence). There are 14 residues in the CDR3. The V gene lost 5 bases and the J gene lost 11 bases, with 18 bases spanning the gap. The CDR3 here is CASSPQGGGEKLFF. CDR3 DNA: TGTGCCAGCAGCCCGCAGGGAGGTGGGGAGAAACTGTTTTTT.

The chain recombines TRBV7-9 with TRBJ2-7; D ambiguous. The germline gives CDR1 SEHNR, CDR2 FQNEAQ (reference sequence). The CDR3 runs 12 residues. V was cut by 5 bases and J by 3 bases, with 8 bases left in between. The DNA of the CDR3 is TGTGCCAGCAGCCGAAGGTTCTACGAGCAGTACTTC. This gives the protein CASSRRFYEQYF.

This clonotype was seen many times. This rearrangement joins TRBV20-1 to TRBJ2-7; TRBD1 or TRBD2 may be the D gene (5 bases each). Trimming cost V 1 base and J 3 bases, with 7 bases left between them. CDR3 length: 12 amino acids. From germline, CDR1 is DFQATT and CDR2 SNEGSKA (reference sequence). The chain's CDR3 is CSARGGGYEQYF. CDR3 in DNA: TGCAGTGCTAGAGGTGGGGGCTACGAGCAGTACTTC.

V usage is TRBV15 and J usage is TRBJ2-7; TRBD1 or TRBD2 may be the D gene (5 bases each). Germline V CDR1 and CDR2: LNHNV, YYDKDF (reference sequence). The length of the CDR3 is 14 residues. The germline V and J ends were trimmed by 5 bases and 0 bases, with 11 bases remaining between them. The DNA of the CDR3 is TGTGCCACCAGCGGGGACGCCTTCTCCTACGAGCAGTACTTC. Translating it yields CATSGDAFSYEQYF.

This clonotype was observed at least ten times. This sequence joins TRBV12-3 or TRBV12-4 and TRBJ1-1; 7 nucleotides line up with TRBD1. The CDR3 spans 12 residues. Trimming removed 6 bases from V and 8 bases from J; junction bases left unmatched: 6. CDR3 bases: TGTGCCAGCAGGGACCGGGACAGCGAAGCTTTCTTT. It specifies CASRDRDSEAFF.

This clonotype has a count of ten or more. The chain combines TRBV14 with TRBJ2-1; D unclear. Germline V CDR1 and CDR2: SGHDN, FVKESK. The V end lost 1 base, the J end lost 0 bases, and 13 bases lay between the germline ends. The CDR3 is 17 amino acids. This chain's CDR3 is CASSQVGRTSSYNEQFF. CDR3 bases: TGTGCCAGCAGCCAAGTAGGGCGAACAAGCTCCTACAATGAGCAGTTCTTC. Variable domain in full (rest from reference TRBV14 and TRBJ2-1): EAGVTQFPSHSVIEKGQTVTLRCDPISGHDNLYWYRRVMGKEIKFLLHFVKESKQDESGMPNNRFLAERTGGTYSTLKVQPAELEDSGVYFCASSQVGRTSSYNEQFFGPGTRLTVL.

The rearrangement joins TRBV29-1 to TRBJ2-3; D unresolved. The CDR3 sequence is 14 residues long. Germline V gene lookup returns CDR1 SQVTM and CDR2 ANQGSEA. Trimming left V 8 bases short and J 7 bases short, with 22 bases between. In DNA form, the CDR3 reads TGCAGCCCTACTTGTAGGGTGCCACAGAATACGCAGTATTTT. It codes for CSPTCRVPQNTQYF.

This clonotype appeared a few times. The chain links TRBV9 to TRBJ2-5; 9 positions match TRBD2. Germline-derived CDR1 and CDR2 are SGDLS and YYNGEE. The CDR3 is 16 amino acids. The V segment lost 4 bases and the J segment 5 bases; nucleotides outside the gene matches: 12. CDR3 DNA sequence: TGTGCCAGCAGCCCCGGCGGGAGGGCCGTCTCTGAGACCCAGTACTTC. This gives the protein CASSPGGRAVSETQYF. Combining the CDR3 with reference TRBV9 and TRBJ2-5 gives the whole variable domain DSGVTQTPKHLITATGQRVTLRCSPRSGDLSVYWYQQSLDQGLQFLIQYYNGEERAKGNILERFSAQQFPDLHSELNLSSLELGDSALYFCASSPGGRAVSETQYFGPGTRLLVL.

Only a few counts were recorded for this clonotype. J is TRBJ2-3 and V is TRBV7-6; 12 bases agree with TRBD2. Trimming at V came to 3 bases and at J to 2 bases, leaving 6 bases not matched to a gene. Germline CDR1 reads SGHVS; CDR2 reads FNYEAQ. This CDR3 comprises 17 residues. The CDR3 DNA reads TGTGCCAGCAGCTTTGGACTAGCGGGACTAATCACAGATACGCAGTATTTT. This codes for CASSFGLAGLITDTQYF.

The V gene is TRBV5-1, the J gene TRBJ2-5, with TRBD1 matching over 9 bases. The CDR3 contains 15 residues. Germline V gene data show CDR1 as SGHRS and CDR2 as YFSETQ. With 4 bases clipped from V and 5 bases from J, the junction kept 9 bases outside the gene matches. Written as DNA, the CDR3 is TGCGCCAGCAGCCGTTCCGGACAGGGGCACGAGACCCAGTACTTC. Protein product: CASSRSGQGHETQYF. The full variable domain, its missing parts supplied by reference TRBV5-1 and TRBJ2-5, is KAGVTQTPRYLIKTRGQQVTLSCSPISGHRSVSWYQQTPGQGLQFLFEYFSETQRNKGNFPGRFSGRQFSNSRSEMNVSTLELGDSALYLCASSRSGQGHETQYFGPGTRLLVL.

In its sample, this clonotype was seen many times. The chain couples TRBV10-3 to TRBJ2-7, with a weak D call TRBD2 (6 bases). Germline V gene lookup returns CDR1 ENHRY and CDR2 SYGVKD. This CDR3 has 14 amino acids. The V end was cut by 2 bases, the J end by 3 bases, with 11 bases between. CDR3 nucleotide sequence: TGTGCCATCAGTGAGATCGCCGGGAGCTACGAGCAGTACTTC. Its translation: CAISEIAGSYEQYF.

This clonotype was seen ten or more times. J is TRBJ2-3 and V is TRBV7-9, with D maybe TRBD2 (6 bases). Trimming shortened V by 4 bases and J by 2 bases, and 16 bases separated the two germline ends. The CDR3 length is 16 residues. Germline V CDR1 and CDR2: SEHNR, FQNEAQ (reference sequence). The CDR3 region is CASSSPGDPITDTQYF. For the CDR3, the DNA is TGTGCCAGCAGCTCTCCGGGGGACCCGATCACAGATACGCAGTATTTT.

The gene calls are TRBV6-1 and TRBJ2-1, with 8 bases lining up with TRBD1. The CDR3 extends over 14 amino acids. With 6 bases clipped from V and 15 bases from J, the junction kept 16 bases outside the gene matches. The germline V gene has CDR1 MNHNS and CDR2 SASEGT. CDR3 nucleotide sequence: TGTGCCAGCAGCCCCACCTTACCGGGACAGGCAACGTTCTTC. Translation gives CASSPTLPGQATFF.

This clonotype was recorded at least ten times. CDR3 loop: CASTAFEGDTQYF. In nucleotides, the CDR3 is TGTGCCAGCACCGCATTTGAGGGTGATACGCAGTATTTT. This rearrangement joins TRBV12-3 or TRBV12-4 to TRBJ2-3; D is perhaps TRBD2 (5 bases). The CDR3 extends over 13 amino acids. Deletions cut 7 bases from V and 6 bases from J, with 14 bases between.

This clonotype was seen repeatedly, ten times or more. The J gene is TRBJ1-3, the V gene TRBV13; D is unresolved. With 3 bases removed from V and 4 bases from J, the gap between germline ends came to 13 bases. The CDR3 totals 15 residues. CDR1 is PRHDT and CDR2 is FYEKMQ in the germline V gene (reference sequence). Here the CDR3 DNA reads TGTGCCAGCAGCTTCCCGGGGAGGGAAGGAAACACCATATATTTT. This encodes CASSFPGREGNTIYF.

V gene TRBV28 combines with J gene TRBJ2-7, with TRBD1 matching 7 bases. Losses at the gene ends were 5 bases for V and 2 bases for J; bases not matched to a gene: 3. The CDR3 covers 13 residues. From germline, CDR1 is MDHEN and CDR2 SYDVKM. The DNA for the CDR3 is TGTGCCAGCAGTAACAGGGGACCCTACGAGCAGTACTTC. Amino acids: CASSNRGPYEQYF.

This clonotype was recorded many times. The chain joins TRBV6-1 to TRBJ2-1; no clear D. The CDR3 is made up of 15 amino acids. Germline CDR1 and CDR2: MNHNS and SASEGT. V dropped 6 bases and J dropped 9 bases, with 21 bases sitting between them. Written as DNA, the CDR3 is TGTGCCAGCAGGAGCCTAAGTGGAAGGTCGGGTGAGCAGTTCTTC. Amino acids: CASRSLSGRSGEQFF.

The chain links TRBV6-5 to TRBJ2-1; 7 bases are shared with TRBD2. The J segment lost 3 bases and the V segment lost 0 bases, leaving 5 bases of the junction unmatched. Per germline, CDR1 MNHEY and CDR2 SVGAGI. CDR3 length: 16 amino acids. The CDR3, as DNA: TGTGCCAGCAGTTACTCTTTGCGGGAGTACTACAATGAGCAGTTCTTC. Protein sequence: CASSYSLREYYNEQFF.

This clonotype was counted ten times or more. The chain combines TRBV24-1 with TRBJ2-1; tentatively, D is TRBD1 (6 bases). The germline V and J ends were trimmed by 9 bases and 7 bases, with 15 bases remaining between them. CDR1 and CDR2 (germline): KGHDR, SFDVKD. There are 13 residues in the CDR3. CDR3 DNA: TGTGCCACCTGGGCCGCAGGGGAGAATGAGCAGTTCTTC. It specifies CATWAAGENEQFF.

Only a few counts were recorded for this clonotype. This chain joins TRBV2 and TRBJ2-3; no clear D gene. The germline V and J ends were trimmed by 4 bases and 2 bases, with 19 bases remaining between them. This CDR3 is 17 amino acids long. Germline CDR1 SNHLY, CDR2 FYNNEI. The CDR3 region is CASSGGGFMTATDTQYF. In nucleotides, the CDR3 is TGTGCCAGCAGTGGCGGCGGATTCATGACGGCCACAGATACGCAGTATTTT.